In its sample, the clone carrying this T cell receptor beta chain ranks as medium-sized (0.01 to 0.1%). Its antigen is not known. The germline V and J ends were trimmed by 8 bases and 4 bases, with 16 bases remaining between them. The CDR3 totals 14 residues. CDR1 and CDR2 (germline): KGHDR, SFDVKD. This record comes from a study of liver allograft versus peripheral blood T cells. The overall study: Recipients' peripheral blood T cell receptor repertoires were compared with those in transplanted livers.

Notes on the study in general: Peripheral blood T cell receptor repertoires reportedly differed from those found within liver allografts.

In TCRdb, the reads were re-called with MiXCR into one record per CDR3 protein. Seen here are 7,000 to 9,000 distinct CDR3 sequences, approximately 17% observed once, and the top ten hold roughly 4.5%. The TCR was taken from a human patient who had a liver transplant. The graft donor may be the source of some T cells. This sequence joins TRBV24-1 and TRBJ1-1; D possibly corresponds to TRBD1 (5 bases). CDR3 in amino acids: CATTRVEGPTEAFF. The CDR3 nucleotides read TGTGCCACCACCAGGGTCGAGGGGCCCACTGAAGCTTTCTTT.